This entry is about one T cell receptor beta chain. Its antigen is still unknown. For each CDR3 protein, TCRdb gives one entry from its re-call of the 5' RACE reads, without DNA. The listing records over 110,000 distinct CDR3 sequences. Germline V lookup: CDR1 ENHRY, CDR2 SYGVKD. The CDR3 is 17 amino acids. The source of the sample is a study of monozygotic twins with inflammatory bowel disease. Whole-study results and caveats: Whether twins were concordant or discordant made no difference to repertoire similarity, possibly from limited power.

The receptor was derived from a human donor with ulcerative colitis or Crohn's disease, or a healthy co-twin of an affected twin (not recorded which). This chain connects TRBV10-3 to TRBJ1-5. The sample was blood. The CDR3 protein is CAISESNSGMRNQPQHF.